Shown below are 19 T cell receptor beta chains from a single sample sequenced in a study of blood T cell repertoires in COVID-19. The protocol was immunoSEQ multiplex PCR, while the TCRdb copy is restricted to in-frame clones and leaves out a portion. The sample contains around 140,000 clones, around 80% of which appear only once. Input material: PBMCs or T cells enriched from blood (not recorded which). Receptors originate from a man in his forties with acute COVID-19.

The chain has TRBV2 and TRBJ1-5, with 9 positions matching TRBD1. V shed 3 bases and J 4 bases; nucleotides not matched to a gene: 1. The germline gives CDR1 SNHLY, CDR2 FYNNEI. The CDR3 runs 14 residues. CDR3 sequence: CASSEGQGNQPQHF. The CDR3 nucleotides are TGTGCCAGCAGTGAGGGACAGGGAAATCAGCCCCAGCATTTT.

J is TRBJ2-3 and V is TRBV9, with a possible D match to TRBD1 (6 bases). The CDR3 is made up of 17 amino acids. V gave up 4 bases and J gave up 5 bases, with 23 bases separating them. Germline V gene lookup returns CDR1 SGDLS and CDR2 YYNGEE. CDR3 sequence reads: CASSSTWGWEGGDTQYF. The CDR3 DNA reads TGTGCCAGCAGCTCCACTTGGGGGTGGGAAGGGGGAGATACGCAGTATTTT.

The rearrangement joins TRBV3-1 (or the pseudogene TRBV3-2) to TRBJ2-5, with TRBD1 matching over 8 bases. V lost 0 bases, J lost 5 bases, and 2 bases stayed unmatched. CDR1 is LGHDT and CDR2 is YNNKEL in the germline V gene (reference sequence). The CDR3 spans 14 residues. The CDR3 nucleotides are TGTGCCAGCAGCCAAGACAGGGGGCACGAGACCCAGTACTTC. This encodes CASSQDRGHETQYF.

This rearrangement joins TRBV27 to TRBJ1-2; TRBD1 agrees at 8 bases. This CDR3 is built from 14 residues. With 5 bases clipped from V and 4 bases from J, the junction kept 6 bases outside the gene matches. Germline V gives CDR1 MNHEY, CDR2 SMNVEV (reference sequence). Here the CDR3 reads CASSIGQGGYGYTF. CDR3 DNA: TGTGCCAGCAGTATAGGACAGGGCGGCTATGGCTACACCTTC.

In this sample, this clone turned up once. This chain uses TRBV5-1 with TRBJ2-1, with TRBD2 identical over 14 bases. This CDR3 is 17 amino acids long. V lost 3 bases, J lost 1 base, and 3 bases stayed unmatched. Germline V gene sequence: CDR1 SGHRS, CDR2 YFSETQ. CDR3 sequence reads: CASSSTSGRGSYNEQFF. CDR3 bases: TGCGCCAGCAGCTCGACTAGCGGGAGGGGGTCCTACAATGAGCAGTTCTTC.

The CDR3 sequence is CASSSGTGGPNYGYTF. The CDR3 region has the DNA TGTGCCAGCAGTTCCGGGACAGGGGGTCCTAACTATGGCTACACCTTC. The rearrangement joins TRBV27 to TRBJ1-2, with 11 bases identical to TRBD1. Germline V gene lookup returns CDR1 MNHEY and CDR2 SMNVEV (reference sequence). The junction had 4 bases not matched to a gene; V was cut back by 4 bases and J by 0 bases. This CDR3 has 16 residues.

The V gene is TRBV19, the J gene TRBJ2-4; 8 nucleotides line up with TRBD1. The germline gives CDR1 LNHDA, CDR2 SQIVND (reference sequence). The CDR3 sequence is 14 residues long. V shed 7 bases, J shed 6 bases, and the junction held 8 bases outside the gene matches. For the CDR3, the DNA is TGTGCCAGTAACGCAGGGGGCACCCTAAACATTCAGTACTTC. It codes for CASNAGGTLNIQYF.

V gene TRBV9 combines with J gene TRBJ1-3; D is undetermined. The CDR3 covers 15 residues. With 4 bases removed from V and 4 bases from J, the gap between germline ends came to 15 bases. In germline, CDR1 is SGDLS, CDR2 YYNGEE. The CDR3 DNA sequence: TGTGCCAGCAGCCAGCTCGGGGAGGTCGGAAACACCATATATTTT. Translated, it gives CASSQLGEVGNTIYF.

V gene TRBV19 combines with J gene TRBJ2-5, with D uncertain. V was trimmed by 3 bases and J by 2 bases, leaving 7 bases between them. The CDR3 is 13 amino acids. Germline V gives CDR1 LNHDA, CDR2 SQIVND (reference sequence). CDR3 DNA: TGTGCCAGTAGTATCGAGAGGCAAGAGACCCAGTACTTC. This encodes CASSIERQETQYF.

The chain carries TRBV4-1 and TRBJ1-5; D gene ambiguous. The germline V and J ends were trimmed by 0 bases and 9 bases, with 15 bases remaining between them. CDR1 MGHRA and CDR2 YSYEKL come from the germline V gene. This CDR3 has 15 amino acids. In DNA, the CDR3 is TGCGCCAGCAGCCAAGAGTTGAGGCCGGGGTGGCCCCAGCATTTT. Its protein product is CASSQELRPGWPQHF.

This chain joins TRBV6-5 and TRBJ2-7, with D perhaps TRBD2 (5 bases). The V and J ends lost 4 bases and 7 bases respectively, with 23 bases between them. The germline CDR1 and CDR2 sequences are MNHEY and SVGAGI. This CDR3 comprises 16 residues. CDR3 nucleotide sequence: TGTGCCAGCAGTTTTTTACCGAGGGTAGACCTTCATGAGCAGTACTTC. It is translated as CASSFLPRVDLHEQYF.

This chain connects TRBV11-3 to TRBJ1-1; D uncertain. CDR3 size: 13 residues. V was cut by 5 bases and J by 5 bases, with 12 bases left in between. Germline assignment: CDR1 SGHNT and CDR2 YENEEA. The DNA of the CDR3 is TGTGCCAGCAGCAGCACAGCGGAAACTGAAGCTTTCTTT. Translating it yields CASSSTAETEAFF.

A few counts support this clone. The V and J genes are TRBV7-8 and TRBJ1-1; D remains unclear. Germline assignment: CDR1 SGHVS and CDR2 FQNEAQ. The CDR3 loop spans 14 amino acids. V was pared by 3 bases and J by 5 bases, with 13 bases between. The CDR3 sequence: CASSLRHGRTEAFF. The DNA for the CDR3 is TGTGCCAGCAGCTTGCGACATGGGAGGACTGAAGCTTTCTTT.

J is TRBJ1-3 and V is TRBV11-3; D not certain. CDR1 SGHNT and CDR2 YENEEA come from the germline V gene. This CDR3 has 12 amino acids. Deletions cut 0 bases from V and 9 bases from J, with 6 bases between. The CDR3 sequence is CASSLEGSTIYF. The CDR3 coding sequence is TGTGCCAGCAGCTTAGAAGGGAGCACCATATATTTT.

The chain employs TRBV4-1 and TRBJ2-3, with 11 bases identical to TRBD1. Unmatched junction bases numbered 5, after V lost 4 bases and J lost 5 bases. In germline, CDR1 is MGHRA, CDR2 YSYEKL. This CDR3 is built from 15 residues. CDR3 protein: CASSPGQGVRDTQYF. CDR3 DNA: TGCGCCAGCAGCCCGGGACAGGGGGTACGAGATACGCAGTATTTT.

The chain is built from TRBV28 and TRBJ2-5, with a weak D call TRBD1 (5 bases). CDR1 is MDHEN and CDR2 is SYDVKM in the germline V gene. Trimming removed 2 bases from V and 6 bases from J, with 16 bases in between. The length of the CDR3 is 15 residues. The CDR3 DNA follows: TGTGCCAGCAGTTTACCCCGGGCAGGGTGGAAGACCCAGTACTTC. Residues: CASSLPRAGWKTQYF.

This chain connects TRBV29-1 to TRBJ2-2; 9 positions match TRBD1. V trimming: 6 bases; J trimming: 4 bases; junction bases outside the gene matches: 9. Per germline, CDR1 SQVTM and CDR2 ANQGSEA. This CDR3 has 15 residues. CDR3 nucleotides: TGCAGCGTACAAGGGGGGACAGGGTCCACCGGGGAGCTGTTTTTT. Translating gives CSVQGGTGSTGELFF.

The CDR3 loop is CASSLAREQYF. The CDR3 DNA reads TGTGCCAGCAGTTTAGCCAGAGAGCAGTACTTC. The rearrangement joins TRBV12-3 or TRBV12-4 to TRBJ2-7; D call uncertain. CDR3 size: 11 residues. The V and J ends lost 0 bases and 7 bases respectively, with 4 bases between them.

The chain recombines TRBV7-3 with TRBJ2-7; 8 bases are a match to TRBD2. V gave up 1 base and J gave up 0 bases; unmatched junction bases: 8. CDR3 length: 17 residues. Germline V lookup: CDR1 SGHTA, CDR2 FQGTGA. CDR3: CASSLIVLAGSSYEQYF. In nucleotides, the CDR3 is TGTGCCAGCAGCTTAATCGTCTTAGCGGGAAGCTCCTACGAGCAGTACTTC.